The 7 T cell receptor beta chains below come from one sample, sequenced in a study of blood T cell repertoires in COVID-19. TCRdb's table, derived via immunoSEQ multiplex PCR, lists solely in-frame clones and lacks some. Here the sample spans around 200,000 clones, roughly 85% being singletons. The sequencing sample was made of peripheral blood. The receptors were gathered from an elderly woman with acute or convalescent COVID-19.

This clone was observed a few times. The gene calls are TRBV29-1 and TRBJ1-2; 7 positions agree with TRBD1. The CDR3 covers 12 residues. CDR1 is SQVTM and CDR2 is ANQGSEA in the germline V gene. The V segment lost 7 bases and the J segment 4 bases; nucleotides outside the gene matches: 6. For the CDR3, the DNA is TGCAGCGCTGGGGGACAGCCCTATGGCTACACCTTC. This translates into CSAGGQPYGYTF.

The CDR3 spells CASSIESTGITQYF. The CDR3 DNA is TGTGCCAGTAGTATCGAGTCGACAGGGATAACGCAGTATTTT. The chain couples TRBV19 to TRBJ2-3, with 7 bases aligning to TRBD1. J was trimmed by 9 bases and V by 3 bases; bases with no gene match: 9. The CDR3 is 14 residues long. Per germline, CDR1 LNHDA and CDR2 SQIVND (reference sequence).

The chain joins TRBV15 to TRBJ1-1; D is unresolved. Trimming took 1 base from V and 1 from J, leaving 7 bases between them. This CDR3 has 14 amino acids. Germline values: CDR1 LNHNV, CDR2 YYDKDF (reference sequence). CDR3: CATSRVHPNTEAFF. The CDR3, as DNA: TGTGCCACCAGCAGAGTACACCCGAACACTGAAGCTTTCTTT.

The rearrangement uses TRBV20-1 and TRBJ1-5; D is possibly TRBD1 (5 bases). The CDR3 runs to 11 residues. Trimming shortened V by 2 bases and J by 6 bases, and 5 bases separated the two germline ends. Germline lookup yields CDR1 DFQATT and CDR2 SNEGSKA (reference sequence). CDR3 sequence: CSARQGQPQHF. CDR3 bases: TGCAGTGCTAGACAGGGTCAGCCCCAGCATTTT.

This chain uses TRBV14 with TRBJ2-1; 9 nucleotides align to TRBD2. Trimming removed 0 bases from V and 4 bases from J; junction bases left unmatched: 4. CDR1 SGHDN and CDR2 FVKESK come from the germline V gene. CDR3 size: 16 residues. CDR3 bases: TGTGCCAGCAGCCAAGAGACTAGCGGCCTGTACAATGAGCAGTTCTTC. Its translation is CASSQETSGLYNEQFF.

The J gene is TRBJ2-1, the V gene TRBV7-2, with D unclear. The length of the CDR3 is 13 residues. V gave up 1 base and J gave up 15 bases, with 16 bases separating them. Germline loops: CDR1 SGHTA, CDR2 FQGNSA. The CDR3 DNA is TGTGCCAGCAGCTTAGATCCCCAGCGAGGTCGGTTCTTC. It specifies CASSLDPQRGRFF. Full variable domain (rest looked up from reference TRBV7-2 and TRBJ2-1): GAGVSQSPSNKVTEKGKDVELRCDPISGHTALYWYRQSLGQGLEFLIYFQGNSAPDKSGLPSDRFSAERTGGSVSTLTIQRTQQEDSAVYLCASSLDPQRGRFFGPGTRLTVL.

The genes are TRBV4-3 and TRBJ2-1, with D unclear. CDR3 size: 12 residues. Per germline, CDR1 LGHNA and CDR2 YSLEER. V lost 1 base and J 9 bases, leaving 7 bases between the germline ends. The CDR3 sequence: CASSQVSGEQFF. In DNA, the CDR3 is TGCGCCAGCAGCCAAGTTTCGGGTGAGCAGTTCTTC.